One sample yielded the 15 T cell receptor beta chains listed below, sequenced in a study of low-dose radiotherapy and immunotherapy resistance in tumors. Time point indicated: before trial treatment. TCR amplification involved about 21 PCR cycles with a constant-region primer and V-primer adapter. Using its own MiXCR run on the reads, TCRdb lists one record per CDR3 protein. Here the sample spans tens of thousands of distinct CDR3 sequences, 12% being singletons. The sample in question was PBMCs, obtained before treatment. The receptor source for this set is a female donor with ovarian cancer.

This clonotype has only a few counts. V is TRBV3-1 and J is TRBJ2-1, with 12 bases matching TRBD2. Germline-derived CDR1 and CDR2 are LGHDT and YNNKEL (reference sequence). Losses at the gene ends were 3 bases for V and 6 bases for J; bases not matched to a gene: 12. This CDR3 contains 18 residues. CDR3 nucleotides: TGTGCCAGCAGCCATATCGCTAGCGGGGGGGCCTATGGCAATGAGCAGTTCTTC. Amino acids: CASSHIASGGAYGNEQFF.

This clonotype was picked up many times. This rearrangement joins TRBV2 to TRBJ2-6; D gene uncertain. The germline V gene has CDR1 SNHLY and CDR2 FYNNEI. The CDR3 is 15 residues long. V was trimmed by 4 bases and J by 0 bases, leaving 7 bases between them. The CDR3 spells CASSVLRSGANVLTF. CDR3 in DNA: TGTGCCAGCAGTGTCCTCCGCTCTGGGGCCAACGTCCTGACTTTC. Combining the CDR3 with reference TRBV2 and TRBJ2-6 gives the whole variable domain EPEVTQTPSHQVTQMGQEVILRCVPISNHLYFYWYRQILGQKVEFLVSFYNNEISEKSEIFDDQFSVERPDGSNFTLKIRSTKLEDSAMYFCASSVLRSGANVLTFGAGSRLTVL.

This clonotype occurred many times. CDR3 sequence (DNA): TGTGCCTGGAGTGGAGGAGACGATCAGCCCCAGCATTTT. Translating gives CAWSGGDDQPQHF. This chain connects TRBV30 to TRBJ1-5; D is ambiguous. CDR1 is GTSNPN and CDR2 is SVGIG in the germline V gene (reference sequence). The germline V and J ends were trimmed by 1 base and 5 bases, with 9 bases remaining between them. CDR3 length: 13 amino acids.

This clonotype was detected ten times or more. This chain uses TRBV6-7 with TRBJ2-1; 8 positions match TRBD1. TRBV6-7 is treated as an ORF (open reading frame) with a function not yet certain. After removal of 4 bases from V and 6 bases from J, the junction contained 14 bases not matched to a gene. This CDR3 contains 17 residues. CDR3 residues: CASSWRQGPPAGNEQFF. The DNA of the CDR3 is TGTGCCAGCAGTTGGAGACAGGGGCCCCCGGCGGGCAATGAGCAGTTCTTC.

Ten or more counts support this clonotype. The chain uses TRBV29-1 and TRBJ1-1; D is possibly TRBD1 (5 bases). CDR3 length: 13 residues. V gave up 5 bases and J gave up 5 bases, with 15 bases separating them. The germline CDR1 and CDR2 sequences are SQVTM and ANQGSEA. CDR3 in amino acids: CSVQRGERTEAFF. The CDR3 coding sequence is TGCAGCGTTCAAAGGGGAGAGAGGACTGAAGCTTTCTTT. Full variable domain (remainder filled in from reference TRBV29-1 and TRBJ1-1): SAVISQKPSRDICQRGTSLTIQCQVDSQVTMMFWYRQQPGQSLTLIATANQGSEATYESGFVIDKFPISRPNLTFSTLTVSNMSPEDSSIYLCSVQRGERTEAFFGQGTRLTVV.

In this sample, this clonotype turned up many times. V and J are TRBV30 and TRBJ2-1; TRBD2 aligns across 10 bases. The trim removed 3 bases at V and 14 bases at J, leaving 10 bases unmatched. The germline CDR1 and CDR2 sequences are GTSNPN and SVGIG (reference sequence). The CDR3 totals 13 residues. CDR3 sequence: CAWRKGSGGPKFF. The CDR3 region has the DNA TGTGCCTGGAGAAAGGGTAGCGGGGGGCCAAAGTTCTTC.

This clonotype has at least ten counts. The V gene is TRBV14, the J gene TRBJ2-1; TRBD2 aligns across 14 bases. With V trimmed by 4 bases and J by 6 bases, 2 bases remained unmatched. Germline CDR1 is SGHDN and CDR2 is FVKESK. The CDR3 covers 15 residues. The CDR3 DNA follows: TGTGCCAGCAGCCGACTAGCGGGAGGGGGCAATGAGCAGTTCTTC. Amino acid sequence: CASSRLAGGGNEQFF.

In this sample, this clonotype turned up many times. V and J are TRBV6-2 or TRBV6-3 and TRBJ1-1; no firm D call. Germline V gene data show CDR1 as MNHEY and CDR2 as SVGEGT. Trimming pared 6 bases from V and 5 bases from J, leaving 13 bases between. The CDR3 is 13 residues long. CDR3 residues: CASRSDGWTEAFF. CDR3 DNA sequence: TGTGCCAGCAGGTCTGATGGGTGGACTGAAGCTTTCTTT.

The CDR3 DNA reads as TGTGCCAGCTCACCCTCCAGGGCCCAGAACACTGAAGCTTTCTTT. This gives the protein CASSPSRAQNTEAFF. The V gene is TRBV18, the J gene TRBJ1-1, with a tentative D call TRBD1 (5 bases). Between the trimmed V and J ends, which lost 3 bases and 1 base, there was a span of 12 bases. CDR1 and CDR2 (germline): KGHSH, LQKENI. This CDR3 region has 15 residues. The full variable domain, rest sourced from reference TRBV18 and TRBJ1-1, is NAGVMQNPRHLVRRRGQEARLRCSPMKGHSHVYWYRQLPEEGLKFMVYLQKENIIDESGMPKERFSAEFPKEGPSILRIQQVVRGDSAAYFCASSPSRAQNTEAFFGQGTRLTVV.

This clonotype was counted at least ten times. The chain couples TRBV21-1 to TRBJ2-1; TRBD1 is the table's D call, not checked against the DNA. TRBV21-1 counts as a pseudogene. The CDR3 has 13 amino acids. CDR3 in DNA: TGTGCCAGCGAGCGGGGGGCTCTCAATGAGCAGTTCTTC. Translating gives CASERGALNEQFF.

Ten or more counts support this clonotype. The V and J genes are TRBV7-9 and TRBJ1-2, with no clear D. The germline V gene has CDR1 SEHNR and CDR2 FQNEAQ (reference sequence). The length of the CDR3 is 13 residues. V was cut by 5 bases and J by 4 bases, with 11 bases left in between. The CDR3 DNA reads TGTGCCAGCAGCAACCTGGGGTTCTATGGCTACACCTTC. It is translated as CASSNLGFYGYTF.

This clonotype has ten or more counts. The V gene is TRBV10-3, the J gene TRBJ2-2; no definite D call. This CDR3 has 13 amino acids. Between the trimmed V and J ends, which lost 2 bases and 4 bases, there was a span of 5 bases. CDR1 is ENHRY, CDR2 SYGVKD, per germline. The CDR3 nucleotides are TGTGCCATCAGTGAGGGAGCCACCGGGGAGCTGTTTTTT. Its protein is CAISEGATGELFF.

V and J are TRBV5-3 and TRBJ2-5; perhaps TRBD1 as D (6 bases). TRBV5-3 is an open reading frame whose function is uncertain. The germline V and J ends were trimmed by 4 bases and 5 bases, with 12 bases remaining between them. The CDR3 is 13 amino acids. The CDR3 DNA follows: TGTGCCAGAAGCCGGGACAATCAGGAGACCCAGTACTTC. Its translation: CARSRDNQETQYF.

This clonotype was recorded many times. This chain connects TRBV7-3 to TRBJ2-2; D uncertain. V was trimmed by 2 bases and J by 3 bases, leaving 7 bases between them. From germline, CDR1 is SGHTA and CDR2 FQGTGA. There are 14 residues in the CDR3. The CDR3 spells CASSLFADTGELFF. The CDR3 DNA follows: TGTGCCAGCAGCTTATTTGCGGACACCGGGGAGCTGTTTTTT. Supplemented by reference TRBV7-3 and TRBJ2-2, the full variable domain reads GAGVSQTPSNKVTEKGKYVELRCDPISGHTALYWYRQSLGQGPEFLIYFQGTGAADDSGLPNDRFFAVRPEGSVSTLKIQRTERGDSAVYLCASSLFADTGELFFGEGSRLTVL.

This clonotype was found many times. J is TRBJ1-5 and V is TRBV30; D is undetermined. The germline V gene has CDR1 GTSNPN and CDR2 SVGIG (reference sequence). V was pared by 0 bases and J by 3 bases, with 12 bases between. The CDR3 loop spans 15 amino acids. The CDR3 DNA is TGTGCCTGGAGTGTAAGTTCAAGTCCCAATCAGCCCCAGCATTTT. Translated: CAWSVSSSPNQPQHF.